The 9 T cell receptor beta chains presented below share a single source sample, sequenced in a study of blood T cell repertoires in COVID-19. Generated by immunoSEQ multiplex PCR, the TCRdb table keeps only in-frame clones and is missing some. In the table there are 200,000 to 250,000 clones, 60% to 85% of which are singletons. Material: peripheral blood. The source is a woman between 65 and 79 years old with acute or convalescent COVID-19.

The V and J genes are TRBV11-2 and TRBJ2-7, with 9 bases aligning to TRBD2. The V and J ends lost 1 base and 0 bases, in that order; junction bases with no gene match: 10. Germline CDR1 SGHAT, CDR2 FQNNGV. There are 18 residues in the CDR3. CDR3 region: CASSLGISGGSSSYEQYF. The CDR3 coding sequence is TGTGCCAGCAGCTTAGGTATTAGCGGGGGCTCTAGCTCCTACGAGCAGTACTTC.

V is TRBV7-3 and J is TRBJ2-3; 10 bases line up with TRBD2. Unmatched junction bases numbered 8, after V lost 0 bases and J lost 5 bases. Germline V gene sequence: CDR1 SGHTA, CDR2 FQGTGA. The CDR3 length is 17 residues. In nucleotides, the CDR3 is TGTGCCAGCAGCTTAACAGGAGCGGGGGGGCAAAGAGATACGCAGTATTTT. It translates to CASSLTGAGGQRDTQYF. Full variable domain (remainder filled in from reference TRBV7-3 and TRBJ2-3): GAGVSQTPSNKVTEKGKYVELRCDPISGHTALYWYRQSLGQGPEFLIYFQGTGAADDSGLPNDRFFAVRPEGSVSTLKIQRTERGDSAVYLCASSLTGAGGQRDTQYFGPGTRLTVL.

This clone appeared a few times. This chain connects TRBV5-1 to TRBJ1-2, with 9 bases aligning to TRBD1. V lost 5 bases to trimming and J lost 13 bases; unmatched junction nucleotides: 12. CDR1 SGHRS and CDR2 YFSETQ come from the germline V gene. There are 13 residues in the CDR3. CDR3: CASSRDRAVRLTF. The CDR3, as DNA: TGCGCCAGCAGTCGGGACAGGGCGGTTCGGCTCACCTTC.

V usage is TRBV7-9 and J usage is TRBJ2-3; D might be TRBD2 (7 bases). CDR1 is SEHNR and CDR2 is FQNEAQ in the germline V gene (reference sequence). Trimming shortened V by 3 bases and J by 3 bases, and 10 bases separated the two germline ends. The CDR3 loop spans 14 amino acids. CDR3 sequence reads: CASSFRGATDTQYF. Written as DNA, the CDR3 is TGTGCCAGCAGCTTTCGGGGGGCTACAGATACGCAGTATTTT.

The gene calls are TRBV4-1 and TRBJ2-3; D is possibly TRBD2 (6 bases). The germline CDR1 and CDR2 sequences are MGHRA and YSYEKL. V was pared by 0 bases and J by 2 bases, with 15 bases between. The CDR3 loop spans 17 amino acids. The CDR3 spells CASSQERAGRPTDTQYF. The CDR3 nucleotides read TGCGCCAGCAGCCAAGAAAGGGCAGGGAGGCCCACAGATACGCAGTATTTT.

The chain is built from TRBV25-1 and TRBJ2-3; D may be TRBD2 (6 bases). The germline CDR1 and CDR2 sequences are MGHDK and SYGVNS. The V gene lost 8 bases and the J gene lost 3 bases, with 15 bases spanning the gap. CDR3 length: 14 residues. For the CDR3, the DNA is TGTGCCAGCTCTAGTATGGGGGGTACAGATACGCAGTATTTT. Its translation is CASSSMGGTDTQYF.

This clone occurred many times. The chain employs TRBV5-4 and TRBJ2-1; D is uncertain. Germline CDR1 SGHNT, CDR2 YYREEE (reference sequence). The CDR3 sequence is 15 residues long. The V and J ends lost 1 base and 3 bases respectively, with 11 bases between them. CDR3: CASSLLGIGYNEQFF. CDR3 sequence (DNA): TGTGCCAGCAGCTTGCTAGGAATAGGCTACAATGAGCAGTTCTTC.

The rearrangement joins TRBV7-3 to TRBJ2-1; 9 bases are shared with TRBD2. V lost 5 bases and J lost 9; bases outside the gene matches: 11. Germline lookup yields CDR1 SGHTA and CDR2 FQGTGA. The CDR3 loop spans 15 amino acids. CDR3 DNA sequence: TGTGCCAGCAGCCTAAGCGGGGGGTGGCTTAGTGAGCAGTTCTTC. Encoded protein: CASSLSGGWLSEQFF. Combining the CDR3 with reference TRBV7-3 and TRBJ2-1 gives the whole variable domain GAGVSQTPSNKVTEKGKYVELRCDPISGHTALYWYRQSLGQGPEFLIYFQGTGAADDSGLPNDRFFAVRPEGSVSTLKIQRTERGDSAVYLCASSLSGGWLSEQFFGPGTRLTVL.

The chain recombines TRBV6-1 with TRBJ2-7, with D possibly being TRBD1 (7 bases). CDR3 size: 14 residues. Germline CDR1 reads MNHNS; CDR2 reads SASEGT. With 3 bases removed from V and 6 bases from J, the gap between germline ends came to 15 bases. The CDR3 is CASSEGGQNGEQYF. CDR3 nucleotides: TGTGCCAGCAGTGAGGGGGGACAGAACGGCGAGCAGTACTTC.